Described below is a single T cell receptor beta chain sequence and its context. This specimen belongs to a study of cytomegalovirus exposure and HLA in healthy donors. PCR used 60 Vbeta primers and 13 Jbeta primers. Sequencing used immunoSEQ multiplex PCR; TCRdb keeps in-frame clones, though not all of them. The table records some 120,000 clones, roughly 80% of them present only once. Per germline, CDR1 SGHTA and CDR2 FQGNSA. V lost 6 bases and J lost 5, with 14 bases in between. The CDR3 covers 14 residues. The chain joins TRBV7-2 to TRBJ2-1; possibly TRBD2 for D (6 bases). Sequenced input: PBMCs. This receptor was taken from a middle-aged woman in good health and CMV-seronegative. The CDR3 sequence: CASSPGTPNNEQFF. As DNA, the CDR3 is TGTGCCAGCAGTCCCGGGACTCCTAACAATGAGCAGTTCTTC.